The table lists the clone carrying this T cell receptor (beta chain) with a few counts. No antigen is known for it. Patients had received no treatment of any kind before thyroid surgery. This specimen belongs to a study of metastatic and nonmetastatic thyroid tumors. Study-level information: Blood and tumor or nodule tissue repertoires from malignant and benign thyroid patients were compared. Study conclusions and caveats: Significantly greater TCR beta diversity was reportedly found in malignant thyroid tumors than in benign nodules (in blood and tumor).

Source study methods: Variation in CDR3 across clinicopathological groups served as the basis for constructing a distant-metastasis classifier in papillary thyroid cancer. TCRdb recomputed clones from the PCR reads via MiXCR. The V and J calls and clone size are TCRdb's, not the authors'. The table includes approximately 12,000 clones, 32% detected once. CDR3 length: 13 amino acids. The V end lost 6 bases, the J end lost 2 bases, and 12 bases lay between the germline ends. The germline CDR1 and CDR2 sequences are DFQATT and SNEGSKA (reference sequence). The J gene is TRBJ2-3, the V gene TRBV20-1; D is uncertain. Material for sequencing was tumor tissue. This clonotype was sampled from a female donor with papillary thyroid cancer or a benign thyroid nodule (not recorded which). Some clones in this sample may be carry-over from other donors' samples. This chain's CDR3 is CSASHPTTDTQYF. Written as DNA, the CDR3 is TGCAGTGCCAGCCACCCAACCACAGATACGCAGTATTTT.